Each of the 12 T cell receptor beta chains below was sequenced from the same sample in a study of OX40 agonist ivuxolimab in advanced cancers. Assay used: immunoSEQ multiplex PCR; TCRdb lists only in-frame clones, some missing. The data show about 86,000 clones, with about 91% seen just once and less than 0.2% held by the top ten. This material consisted of CD4+ or CD8+ T cells sorted from blood, taken in a trial of the OX40 agonist ivuxolimab. These receptors were taken from an adult with an advanced solid tumor such as melanoma, head and neck, liver or kidney cancer.

The V call is TRBV5-1, the J call TRBJ2-5; TRBD1 matches 7 bases. The ends lost 2 bases at V and 1 base at J; junction bases unmatched: 5. Germline V gene lookup returns CDR1 SGHRS and CDR2 YFSETQ. CDR3 length: 15 residues. The CDR3 reads CASSLTGDFQETQYF. For the CDR3, the DNA is TGCGCCAGCAGCTTAACAGGGGATTTCCAAGAGACCCAGTACTTC.

This sequence joins TRBV19 and TRBJ1-4, with D maybe TRBD1 (6 bases). V lost 5 bases, J lost 6 bases, and 16 bases lay in between. Looked up from germline, CDR1 is LNHDA and CDR2 is SQIVND (reference sequence). The CDR3 contains 15 residues. The CDR3 bases are TGTGCCAGTAGTTCAGGACAGACGAAAGATGAAAAACTGTTTTTT. Translated, it gives CASSSGQTKDEKLFF. Full variable domain (rest looked up from reference TRBV19 and TRBJ1-4): DGGITQSPKYLFRKEGQNVTLSCEQNLNHDAMYWYRQDPGQGLRLIYYSQIVNDFQKGDIAEGYSVSREKKESFPLTVTSAQKNPTAFYLCASSSGQTKDEKLFFGSGTQLSVL.

This rearrangement joins TRBV27 to TRBJ2-1; 8 positions match TRBD2. V gave up 3 bases and J gave up 9 bases; unmatched junction bases: 13. This CDR3 has 16 amino acids. Per the germline V gene, CDR1 is MNHEY and CDR2 is SMNVEV (reference sequence). The CDR3 bases are TGTGCCAGCAGTTTTGTGACCGGGACTAGTCGCACTGAGCAGTTCTTC. As protein: CASSFVTGTSRTEQFF.

The table lists this clone with a few counts. The V and J genes are TRBV7-9 and TRBJ2-1; 7 nucleotides align to TRBD2. The V segment lost 4 bases and the J segment 5 bases; nucleotides outside the gene matches: 8. The CDR3 length is 15 residues. Germline V CDR1 and CDR2: SEHNR, FQNEAQ (reference sequence). The CDR3 sequence is CASSWGGSRHNEQFF. CDR3 bases: TGTGCCAGCAGCTGGGGCGGGAGTCGCCACAATGAGCAGTTCTTC.

This chain links TRBV5-1 with TRBJ1-1; D is uncertain. The length of the CDR3 is 13 residues. Germline CDR1 and CDR2: SGHRS and YFSETQ. V gave up 3 bases and J gave up 1 base, with 7 bases separating them. CDR3 in amino acids: CASSSQGNTEAFF. The CDR3 coding sequence is TGCGCCAGCAGCTCACAAGGGAACACTGAAGCTTTCTTT.

The chain combines TRBV28 with TRBJ1-4; no clear D. V lost 3 bases, J lost 8 bases, and 7 bases lay in between. There are 12 residues in the CDR3. CDR1 and CDR2 from the germline V gene are MDHEN and SYDVKM. The CDR3 protein is CASSFQSEKLFF. The CDR3 bases are TGTGCCAGCAGTTTTCAATCGGAAAAACTGTTTTTT.

The chain links TRBV5-1 to TRBJ2-5; no firm D call. This CDR3 comprises 13 residues. With 2 bases removed from V and 4 bases from J, the gap between germline ends came to 9 bases. Per the germline V gene, CDR1 is SGHRS and CDR2 is YFSETQ. CDR3 amino acids: CASSFPSRETQYF. DNA of the CDR3: TGCGCCAGCAGCTTCCCGAGCAGAGAGACCCAGTACTTC. Filled out from reference TRBV5-1 and TRBJ2-5, the complete variable domain reads KAGVTQTPRYLIKTRGQQVTLSCSPISGHRSVSWYQQTPGQGLQFLFEYFSETQRNKGNFPGRFSGRQFSNSRSEMNVSTLELGDSALYLCASSFPSRETQYFGPGTRLLVL.

The CDR3 region is CASSSFKSGANVLTF. CDR3 in DNA: TGTGCCAGCAGCTCCTTTAAGTCTGGGGCCAACGTCCTGACTTTC. The gene calls are TRBV9 and TRBJ2-6; D is uncertain. Trimming removed 4 bases from V and 1 base from J, with 9 bases in between. CDR3 length: 15 amino acids. The germline V gene has CDR1 SGDLS and CDR2 YYNGEE.

This rearrangement joins TRBV4-1 to TRBJ1-2; D is undetermined. The germline V gene encodes CDR1 MGHRA and CDR2 YSYEKL. The ends were cut back, 1 base at V and 2 bases at J, with 8 bases in the middle. This CDR3 comprises 14 residues. The CDR3 loop is CASSQGGNNYGYTF. The CDR3 DNA sequence: TGCGCCAGCAGCCAAGGAGGCAACAACTATGGCTACACCTTC.

The J gene is TRBJ1-4, the V gene TRBV7-9; D is uncertain. Trimming shortened V by 1 base and J by 8 bases, and 11 bases separated the two germline ends. CDR1 is SEHNR, CDR2 FQNEAQ, per germline (reference sequence). The CDR3 is made up of 14 amino acids. The CDR3 here is CASSLGVIGEKLFF. CDR3 nucleotide sequence: TGTGCCAGCAGCTTAGGGGTTATTGGCGAAAAACTGTTTTTT.

The chain recombines TRBV9 with TRBJ2-1; D not resolved. The length of the CDR3 is 11 residues. Germline CDR1 reads SGDLS; CDR2 reads YYNGEE. V dropped 3 bases and J dropped 9 bases, with 7 bases sitting between them. The CDR3 is CASSDGTEQFF. The CDR3 DNA reads as TGTGCCAGCAGCGACGGTACTGAGCAGTTCTTC.

This clone appeared once. The gene calls are TRBV7-9 and TRBJ2-5, with 8 bases identical to TRBD1. V gave up 5 bases and J gave up 5 bases; unmatched junction bases: 10. In germline, CDR1 is SEHNR, CDR2 FQNEAQ (reference sequence). The CDR3 consists of 15 residues. As DNA, the CDR3 is TGTGCCAGCAGCGGAGGGACAGGCGGGCGGGAGACCCAGTACTTC. Translating gives CASSGGTGGRETQYF.